These 14 T cell receptor beta chains came from one sample sequenced in a study of OX40 agonist ivuxolimab in advanced cancers. The assay was immunoSEQ multiplex PCR, and TCRdb's table has in-frame clones only and misses some. This sample has tens of thousands of clones, with more than 85% found just once. Sequenced here: CD4+ or CD8+ T cells sorted from blood, sampled in a trial of the OX40 agonist ivuxolimab. These receptors were taken from an adult with an advanced solid tumor such as melanoma, head and neck, liver or kidney cancer.

The chain joins TRBV18 to TRBJ2-3; D not certain. The germline V and J ends were trimmed by 0 bases and 4 bases, with 2 bases remaining between them. This CDR3 region has 12 residues. Germline V gene lookup returns CDR1 KGHSH and CDR2 LQKENI. CDR3 amino acids: CASSPPADTQYF. Here the CDR3 DNA reads TGTGCCAGCTCACCACCGGCAGATACGCAGTATTTT.

J is TRBJ1-5 and V is TRBV21-1; the table's D call of TRBD1 was not tested on the DNA. TRBV21-1 is designated a pseudogene. This CDR3 is built from 19 residues. CDR3 DNA sequence: TGTGCCAGCAGCAAGGGGCTCCGGACAGGGGAGCAGAGCAATCAGCCCCAGCATTTT. Translated: CASSKGLRTGEQSNQPQHF.

This clone was recorded only once. The J gene is TRBJ1-3, the V gene TRBV30; D might be TRBD1 (5 bases). The CDR3 covers 14 residues. The germline gives CDR1 GTSNPN, CDR2 SVGIG (reference sequence). Trimming left V 3 bases short and J 2 bases short, with 11 bases between. Written as DNA, the CDR3 is TGTGCCTGGAGGGTTATAGGGGCTGGAAACACCATATATTTT. It specifies CAWRVIGAGNTIYF. Using reference TRBV30 and TRBJ1-3 for the parts outside the CDR3, the full variable domain is SQTIHQWPATLVQPVGSPLSLECTVEGTSNPNLYWYRQAAGRGLQLLFYSVGIGQISSEVPQNLSASRPQDRQFILSSKKLLLSDSGFYLCAWRVIGAGNTIYFGEGSWLTVV.

The rearrangement links TRBV6-1 to TRBJ2-7, with unresolved D. The CDR3 length is 14 residues. Deletions cut 8 bases from V and 3 bases from J, with 17 bases between. Germline V gives CDR1 MNHNS, CDR2 SASEGT. CDR3 region: CASVDPTVGYEQYF. The DNA for the CDR3 is TGTGCCAGCGTGGATCCGACGGTTGGCTACGAGCAGTACTTC.

The chain recombines TRBV11-1 with TRBJ1-2; D is possibly TRBD1 (6 bases). In germline, CDR1 is SGHAT, CDR2 FQDESV (reference sequence). Trimming removed 4 bases at V and 9 bases at J, with 18 bases between. CDR3 size: 14 residues. The CDR3 nucleotides are TGTGCCAGCAGCTCGGACAGTTCCCCCGTGAGCTACACCTTC. Its translation is CASSSDSSPVSYTF.

This clone was picked up one time. Here the CDR3 reads CASSPDLISYEQYF. The DNA for the CDR3 is TGCGCCAGCAGCCCGGACCTCATCTCCTACGAGCAGTACTTC. The chain uses TRBV5-1 and TRBJ2-7; D ambiguous. Germline V gene lookup returns CDR1 SGHRS and CDR2 YFSETQ. Trimming took 4 bases from V and 0 from J, leaving 11 bases between them. The CDR3 is 14 residues long.

The CDR3 sequence is CASTHPGVNTEAFF. The CDR3 bases are TGTGCCAGTACCCACCCGGGGGTGAACACTGAAGCTTTCTTT. The gene calls are TRBV19 and TRBJ1-1, with D possibly matching TRBD1 (5 bases). V lost 7 bases, J lost 0 bases, and 12 bases lay in between. The CDR3 length is 14 residues. In germline, CDR1 is LNHDA, CDR2 SQIVND (reference sequence).

This clone has a single count. V is TRBV6-1 and J is TRBJ1-5; D is unresolved. Germline assignment: CDR1 MNHNS and CDR2 SASEGT. V lost 6 bases and J 7 bases, leaving 7 bases between the germline ends. The CDR3 extends over 11 amino acids. CDR3 residues: CASRGWQPQHF. As DNA, the CDR3 is TGTGCCAGCAGGGGTTGGCAGCCCCAGCATTTT.

The chain employs TRBV19 and TRBJ1-4; D not certain. CDR1 is LNHDA and CDR2 is SQIVND in the germline V gene (reference sequence). Trimming cost V 3 bases and J 8 bases, with 10 bases left between them. CDR3 length equals 13 residues. For the CDR3, the DNA is TGTGCCAGTAGTATGGGTCTAGGGGAAAAACTGTTTTTT. Translation: CASSMGLGEKLFF.

V and J are TRBV29-1 and TRBJ2-7; no reliable D call. Deletions cut 1 base from V and 6 bases from J, with 7 bases between. The CDR3 is made up of 11 amino acids. Germline assignment: CDR1 SQVTM and CDR2 ANQGSEA. CDR3 bases: TGCAGCGTTGAAGGCATGGGCGAGCAGTACTTC. Amino acids: CSVEGMGEQYF.

The V and J genes are TRBV19 and TRBJ2-5; D may match TRBD1 or TRBD2 (6 bases each). The CDR3 runs 15 residues. Looked up from germline, CDR1 is LNHDA and CDR2 is SQIVND (reference sequence). The V end lost 5 bases, the J end lost 5 bases, and 18 bases lay between the germline ends. CDR3 amino acids: CASSVPWGAQETQYF. Here the CDR3 DNA reads TGTGCCAGTAGTGTCCCCTGGGGGGCCCAGGAGACCCAGTACTTC.

This clone was seen just once. The chain combines TRBV5-1 with TRBJ2-3; no firm D call. CDR1 and CDR2 from the germline V gene are SGHRS and YFSETQ. V lost 0 bases and J 6 bases, leaving 11 bases between the germline ends. CDR3 length: 14 amino acids. CDR3 amino acids: CASSLDSPRDTQYF. CDR3 nucleotide sequence: TGCGCCAGCAGCTTGGATTCCCCCCGGGATACGCAGTATTTT.

This clone was counted a few times. In DNA form, the CDR3 reads TGCGCCAGCAGCCAAGAGCCCGGACAGCTTTCGGTGCAGTACTTC. It encodes CASSQEPGQLSVQYF. The chain carries TRBV4-1 and TRBJ2-7; tentatively, D is TRBD1 (6 bases). V was shortened by 0 bases and J by 9 bases, with 18 bases between the two germline ends. The germline V gene has CDR1 MGHRA and CDR2 YSYEKL. This CDR3 is built from 15 residues.

The chain employs TRBV19 and TRBJ2-7; 8 bases align to TRBD1. The CDR3 has 15 residues. V lost 6 bases and J lost 1; bases outside the gene matches: 8. Germline CDR1 is LNHDA and CDR2 is SQIVND (reference sequence). CDR3: CASRKGQGPSYEQYF. The CDR3 DNA is TGTGCCAGTAGGAAAGGACAGGGACCATCCTACGAGCAGTACTTC.